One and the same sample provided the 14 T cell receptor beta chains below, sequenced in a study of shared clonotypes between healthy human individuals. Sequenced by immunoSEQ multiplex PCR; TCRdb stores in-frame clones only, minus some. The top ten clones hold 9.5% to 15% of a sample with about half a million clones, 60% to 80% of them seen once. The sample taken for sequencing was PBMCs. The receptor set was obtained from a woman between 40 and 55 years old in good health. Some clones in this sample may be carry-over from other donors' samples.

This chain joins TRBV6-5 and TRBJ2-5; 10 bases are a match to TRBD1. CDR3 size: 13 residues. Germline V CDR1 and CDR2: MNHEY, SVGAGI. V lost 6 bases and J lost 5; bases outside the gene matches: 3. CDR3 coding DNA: TGTGCCAGCAGGACAGGGGGCAGGGAGACCCAGTACTTC. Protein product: CASRTGGRETQYF.

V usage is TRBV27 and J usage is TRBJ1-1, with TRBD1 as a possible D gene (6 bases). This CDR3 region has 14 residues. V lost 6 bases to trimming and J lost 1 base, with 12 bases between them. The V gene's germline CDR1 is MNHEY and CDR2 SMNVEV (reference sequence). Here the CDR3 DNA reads TGTGCCAGCAGACCCGGACAGCGGAACACTGAAGCTTTCTTT. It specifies CASRPGQRNTEAFF.

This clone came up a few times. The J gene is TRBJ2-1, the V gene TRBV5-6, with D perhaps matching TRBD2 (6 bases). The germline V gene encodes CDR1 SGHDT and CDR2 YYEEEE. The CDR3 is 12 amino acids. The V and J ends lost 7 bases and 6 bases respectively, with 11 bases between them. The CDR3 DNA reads TGTGCCAGCGTGCGGGAAGGCAATGAGCAGTTCTTC. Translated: CASVREGNEQFF.

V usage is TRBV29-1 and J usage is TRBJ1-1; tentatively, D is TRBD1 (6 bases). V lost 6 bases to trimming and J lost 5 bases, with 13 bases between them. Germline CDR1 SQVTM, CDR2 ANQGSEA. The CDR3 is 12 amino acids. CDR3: CSVVRGQTEAFF. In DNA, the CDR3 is TGCAGCGTCGTACGGGGACAAACTGAAGCTTTCTTT.

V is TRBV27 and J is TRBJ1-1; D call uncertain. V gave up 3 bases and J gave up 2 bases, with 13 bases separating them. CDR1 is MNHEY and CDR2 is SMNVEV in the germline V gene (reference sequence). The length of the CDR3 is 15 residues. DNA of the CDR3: TGTGCCAGCAGTTTTCATGGACGGAAAAACACTGAAGCTTTCTTT. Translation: CASSFHGRKNTEAFF.

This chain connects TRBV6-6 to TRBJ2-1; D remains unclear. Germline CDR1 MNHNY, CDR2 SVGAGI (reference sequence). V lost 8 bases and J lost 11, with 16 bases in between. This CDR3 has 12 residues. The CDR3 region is CASSMALDKQFF. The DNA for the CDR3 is TGTGCCAGCTCTATGGCCTTGGATAAGCAGTTCTTC.

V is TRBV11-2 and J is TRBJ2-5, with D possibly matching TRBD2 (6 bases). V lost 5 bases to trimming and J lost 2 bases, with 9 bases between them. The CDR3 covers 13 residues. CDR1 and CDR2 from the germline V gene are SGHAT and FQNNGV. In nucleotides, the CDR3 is TGTGCCAGCAGCAGGGACTTACAAGAGACCCAGTACTTC. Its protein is CASSRDLQETQYF. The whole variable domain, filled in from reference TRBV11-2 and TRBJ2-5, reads EAGVAQSPRYKIIEKRQSVAFWCNPISGHATLYWYQQILGQGPKLLIQFQNNGVVDDSQLPKDRFSAERLKGVDSTLKIQPAKLEDSAVYLCASSRDLQETQYFGPGTRLLVL.

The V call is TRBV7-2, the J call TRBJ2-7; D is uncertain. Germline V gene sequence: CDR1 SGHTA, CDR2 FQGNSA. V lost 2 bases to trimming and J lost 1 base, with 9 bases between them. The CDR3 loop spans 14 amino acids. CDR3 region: CASSLTVLSYEQYF. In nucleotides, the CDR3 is TGTGCCAGCAGCTTAACGGTTCTATCCTACGAGCAGTACTTC.

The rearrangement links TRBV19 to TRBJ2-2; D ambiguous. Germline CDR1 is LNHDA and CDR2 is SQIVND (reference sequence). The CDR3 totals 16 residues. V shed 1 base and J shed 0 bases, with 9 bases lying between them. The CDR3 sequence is CASSIGPGTNTGELFF. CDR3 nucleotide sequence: TGTGCCAGTAGTATAGGTCCAGGTACGAACACCGGGGAGCTGTTTTTT.

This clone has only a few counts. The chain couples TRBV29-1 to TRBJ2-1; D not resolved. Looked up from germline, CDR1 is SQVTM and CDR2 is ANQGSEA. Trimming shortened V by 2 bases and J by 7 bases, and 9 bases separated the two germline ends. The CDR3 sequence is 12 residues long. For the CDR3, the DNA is TGCAGCGTTGAAATATCACAAAATGAGCAGTTCTTC. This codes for CSVEISQNEQFF.

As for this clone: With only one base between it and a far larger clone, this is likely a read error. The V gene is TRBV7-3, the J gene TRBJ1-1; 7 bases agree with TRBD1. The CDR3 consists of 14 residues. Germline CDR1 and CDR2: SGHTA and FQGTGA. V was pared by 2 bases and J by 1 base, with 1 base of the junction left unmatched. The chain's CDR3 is CASSLGTENTEAFF. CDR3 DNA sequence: TGTGCCAGCAGCTTAGGGACAGAGAACACTGAAGCTTTCTTT.

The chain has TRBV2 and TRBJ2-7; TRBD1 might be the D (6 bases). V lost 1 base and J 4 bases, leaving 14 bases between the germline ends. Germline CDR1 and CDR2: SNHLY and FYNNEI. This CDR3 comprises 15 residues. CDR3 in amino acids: CASSEVIAGEYEQYF. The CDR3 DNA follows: TGTGCCAGCAGTGAAGTGATCGCAGGGGAGTACGAGCAGTACTTC.

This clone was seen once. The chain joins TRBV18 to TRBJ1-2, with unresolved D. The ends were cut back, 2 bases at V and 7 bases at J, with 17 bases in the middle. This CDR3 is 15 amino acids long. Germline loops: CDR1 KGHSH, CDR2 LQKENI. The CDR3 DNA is TGTGCCAGCTCACCAATCCAGAAGACTAGAACTGGCTACACCTTC. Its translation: CASSPIQKTRTGYTF.

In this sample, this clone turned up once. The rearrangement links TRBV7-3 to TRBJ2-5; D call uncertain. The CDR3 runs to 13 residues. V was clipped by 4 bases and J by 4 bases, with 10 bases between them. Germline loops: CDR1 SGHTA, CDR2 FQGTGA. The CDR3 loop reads CASSSHFGETQYF. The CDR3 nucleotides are TGTGCCAGCAGCTCCCATTTCGGAGAGACCCAGTACTTC.